This T cell receptor beta chain was recorded in a study of blood T cells in healthy people across ages. This CDR3 comprises 17 residues. Germline trimming cut 2 bases from V and 2 bases from J; bases unmatched to any gene: 9. CDR1 is SGHVS, CDR2 FNYEAQ, per germline. It was with a sample-barcoded 5' primer and a J-beta primer mix that a second PCR of about 7 to 12 cycles was run. TCRdb re-analysed the 5' RACE reads in MiXCR, keeping a single row per CDR3 protein. In the table there are hundreds of thousands of distinct CDR3 sequences, 27% of which are singletons. Researchers isolated at least 6 million PBMCs per sample. The extraction recovered at least 5 micrograms of total RNA per sample.

The TCR comes from a woman aged 65 to 85 in good health. This chain connects TRBV7-6 to TRBJ2-7, with 10 bases lining up with TRBD2. Input material: blood. The CDR3 is CASSLQSVAGGPYEQYF. In nucleotides, the CDR3 is TGTGCCAGCAGCTTACAGTCGGTAGCGGGAGGTCCCTACGAGCAGTACTTC.